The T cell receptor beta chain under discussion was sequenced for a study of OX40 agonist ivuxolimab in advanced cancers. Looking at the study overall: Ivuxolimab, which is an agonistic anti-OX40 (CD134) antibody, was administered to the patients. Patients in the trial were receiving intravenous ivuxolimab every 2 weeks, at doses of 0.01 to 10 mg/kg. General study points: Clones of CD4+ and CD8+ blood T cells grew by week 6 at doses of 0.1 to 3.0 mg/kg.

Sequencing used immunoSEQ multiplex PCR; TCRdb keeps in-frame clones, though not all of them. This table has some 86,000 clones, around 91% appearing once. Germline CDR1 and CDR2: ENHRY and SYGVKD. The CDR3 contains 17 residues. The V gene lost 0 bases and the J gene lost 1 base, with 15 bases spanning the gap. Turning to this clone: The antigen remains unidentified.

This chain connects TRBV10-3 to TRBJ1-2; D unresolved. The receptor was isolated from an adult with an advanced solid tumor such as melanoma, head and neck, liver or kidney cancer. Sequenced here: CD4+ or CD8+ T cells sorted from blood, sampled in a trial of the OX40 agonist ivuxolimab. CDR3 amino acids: CAISESIGSQVNYGYTF. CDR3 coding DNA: TGTGCCATCAGTGAGTCGATTGGCAGTCAAGTTAACTATGGCTACACCTTC.